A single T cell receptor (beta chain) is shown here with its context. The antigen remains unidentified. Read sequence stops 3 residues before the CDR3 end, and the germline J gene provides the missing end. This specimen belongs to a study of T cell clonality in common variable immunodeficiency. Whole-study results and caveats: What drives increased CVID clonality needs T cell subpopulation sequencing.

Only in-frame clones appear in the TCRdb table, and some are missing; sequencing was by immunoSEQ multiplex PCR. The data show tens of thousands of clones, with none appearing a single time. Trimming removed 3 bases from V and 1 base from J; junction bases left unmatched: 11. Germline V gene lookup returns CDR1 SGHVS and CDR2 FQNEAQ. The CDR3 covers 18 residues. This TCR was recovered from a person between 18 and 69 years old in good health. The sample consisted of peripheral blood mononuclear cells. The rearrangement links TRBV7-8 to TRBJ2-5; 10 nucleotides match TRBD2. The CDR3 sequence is CASSFPERGGRLQETQYF. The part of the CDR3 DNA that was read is TGTGCCAGCAGCTTTCCTGAGCGGGGGGGCCGACTCCAAGAGACC.